One and the same sample provided the 8 T cell receptor beta chains below, sequenced in a study of blood T cell repertoires in COVID-19. Repertoires were generated with immunoSEQ multiplex PCR, while TCRdb's copy carries only in-frame clones and drops some. The sample carries about 360,000 clones, around 84% recorded once. Sequenced: peripheral blood. These receptors were collected from a human donor with acute or convalescent COVID-19. The donor label of this sample is uncertain.

The chain has TRBV5-5 and TRBJ1-1; 8 nucleotides line up with TRBD1. This CDR3 is 15 amino acids long. CDR1 is SGHKS, CDR2 YYEKEE, per germline (reference sequence). V shed 4 bases and J 1 base; nucleotides not matched to a gene: 6. The CDR3 loop is CASSGGTGENTEAFF. CDR3 nucleotides: TGTGCCAGCAGCGGGGGGACAGGAGAGAACACTGAAGCTTTCTTT.

This clone has a count of ten or more. V gene TRBV7-9 combines with J gene TRBJ1-2; D is unresolved. CDR3 length: 13 amino acids. V lost 2 bases to trimming and J lost 8 bases, with 12 bases between them. Germline lookup yields CDR1 SEHNR and CDR2 FQNEAQ (reference sequence). CDR3 bases: TGTGCCAGCAGCTTATTGGAGTTCGGCGGCTACACCTTC. Protein sequence: CASSLLEFGGYTF.

This chain joins TRBV7-9 and TRBJ2-7, with TRBD2 identical over 10 bases. V was clipped by 2 bases and J by 7 bases; unmatched bases: 5. The CDR3 has 14 residues. The V gene's germline CDR1 is SEHNR and CDR2 FQNEAQ (reference sequence). The CDR3 nucleotides read TGTGCCAGCAGCTTACTAGCGGGAGCCAAGGAGCAGTACTTC. Encoded protein: CASSLLAGAKEQYF.

This clone was seen once. The gene calls are TRBV24-1 and TRBJ1-1; D gene unclear. Germline CDR1 reads KGHDR; CDR2 reads SFDVKD. There are 11 residues in the CDR3. V shed 7 bases and J shed 8 bases, with 10 bases lying between them. CDR3 DNA: TGTGCCACCAGCACCCGAGGAGAAGCTTTCTTT. The encoded protein is CATSTRGEAFF.

A few counts support this clone. The chain couples TRBV2 to TRBJ2-7, with TRBD1 as a possible D gene (6 bases). Germline V gene lookup returns CDR1 SNHLY and CDR2 FYNNEI. This CDR3 contains 15 residues. Trimming pared 5 bases from V and 3 bases from J, leaving 17 bases between. The CDR3 spells CASSPDRLRDYEQYF. DNA of the CDR3: TGTGCCAGCAGTCCCGACAGGTTGAGGGACTACGAGCAGTACTTC.

The chain recombines TRBV5-4 with TRBJ2-1, with 13 positions matching TRBD2. The germline V gene has CDR1 SGHNT and CDR2 YYREEE (reference sequence). V lost 2 bases, J lost 9 bases, and 14 bases stayed unmatched. The CDR3 is 18 residues long. CDR3 region: CASSFPGLAGEVAREQFF. The CDR3 DNA follows: TGTGCCAGCAGCTTTCCCGGACTAGCGGGAGAGGTAGCGCGTGAGCAGTTCTTC.

The chain combines TRBV27 with TRBJ2-1; D perhaps matches TRBD1 (5 bases). The V and J ends lost 6 bases and 6 bases respectively, with 21 bases between them. The CDR3 contains 16 residues. The germline V gene encodes CDR1 MNHEY and CDR2 SMNVEV (reference sequence). The chain's CDR3 is CASSRLGQRARNEQFF. As DNA, the CDR3 is TGTGCCAGCAGCCGCCTAGGACAAAGGGCTCGCAATGAGCAGTTCTTC.

This clone has just one count. CDR3 DNA: TGTGCCAGCAGCCCAAAAGACAGGGCTGGCTACACCTTC. Translating gives CASSPKDRAGYTF. The chain joins TRBV9 to TRBJ1-2; 7 bases are a match to TRBD1. V lost 4 bases, J lost 7 bases, and 7 bases stayed unmatched. Germline V gene lookup returns CDR1 SGDLS and CDR2 YYNGEE. The CDR3 has 13 amino acids.